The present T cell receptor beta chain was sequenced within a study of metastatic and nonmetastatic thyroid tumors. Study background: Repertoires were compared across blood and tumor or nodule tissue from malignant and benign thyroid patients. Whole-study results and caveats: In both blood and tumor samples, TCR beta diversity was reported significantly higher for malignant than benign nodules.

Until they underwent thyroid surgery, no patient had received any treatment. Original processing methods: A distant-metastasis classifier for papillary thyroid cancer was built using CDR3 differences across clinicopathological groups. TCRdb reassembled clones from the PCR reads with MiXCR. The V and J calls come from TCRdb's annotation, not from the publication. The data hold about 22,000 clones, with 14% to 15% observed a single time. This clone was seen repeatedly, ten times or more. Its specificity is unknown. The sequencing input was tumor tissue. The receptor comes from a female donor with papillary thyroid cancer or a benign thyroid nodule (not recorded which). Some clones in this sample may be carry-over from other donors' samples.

CDR3 in amino acids: CASSPGLAGGTDTQYF. CDR3 nucleotide sequence: TGTGCCAGCTCACCTGGACTAGCGGGAGGCACAGATACGCAGTATTTT. The J gene is TRBJ2-3, the V gene TRBV18; 13 bases are shared with TRBD2. V lost 3 bases to trimming and J lost 1 base; unmatched junction nucleotides: 1. The CDR3 extends over 16 amino acids. CDR1 and CDR2 from the germline V gene are KGHSH and LQKENI.